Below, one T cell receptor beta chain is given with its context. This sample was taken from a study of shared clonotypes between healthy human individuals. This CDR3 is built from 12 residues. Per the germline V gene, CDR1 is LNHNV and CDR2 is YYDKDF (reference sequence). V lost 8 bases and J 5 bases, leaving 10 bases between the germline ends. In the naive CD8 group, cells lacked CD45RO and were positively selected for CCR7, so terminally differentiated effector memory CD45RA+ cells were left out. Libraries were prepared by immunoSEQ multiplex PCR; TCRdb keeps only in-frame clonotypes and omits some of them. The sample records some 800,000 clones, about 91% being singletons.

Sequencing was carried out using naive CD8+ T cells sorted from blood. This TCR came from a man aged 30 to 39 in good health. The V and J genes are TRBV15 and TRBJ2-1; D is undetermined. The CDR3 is CATELPNNEQFF. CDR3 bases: TGTGCCACCGAGCTGCCCAACAATGAGCAGTTCTTC.